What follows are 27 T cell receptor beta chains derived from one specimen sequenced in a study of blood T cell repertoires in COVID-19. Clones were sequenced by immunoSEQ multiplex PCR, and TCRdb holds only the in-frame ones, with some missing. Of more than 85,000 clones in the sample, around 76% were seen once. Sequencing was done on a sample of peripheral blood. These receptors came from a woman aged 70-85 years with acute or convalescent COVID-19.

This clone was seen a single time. CDR3 loop: CASTDWGGGETQYF. In nucleotides, the CDR3 is TGTGCCAGCACGGATTGGGGCGGGGGGGAGACCCAGTACTTC. The chain carries TRBV27 and TRBJ2-5, with 8 bases that match TRBD2. Germline CDR1 MNHEY, CDR2 SMNVEV (reference sequence). The CDR3 extends over 14 amino acids. V was clipped by 7 bases and J by 5 bases; unmatched bases: 9.

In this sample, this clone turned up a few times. CDR3 in DNA: TGTGCCTGGAGTGTACAGAGCCTTTATGGCTACACCTTC. Translation: CAWSVQSLYGYTF. The chain couples TRBV30 to TRBJ1-2; D unresolved. CDR3 size: 13 residues. Germline V gene lookup returns CDR1 GTSNPN and CDR2 SVGIG (reference sequence). V was cut by 0 bases and J by 5 bases, with 10 bases left in between.

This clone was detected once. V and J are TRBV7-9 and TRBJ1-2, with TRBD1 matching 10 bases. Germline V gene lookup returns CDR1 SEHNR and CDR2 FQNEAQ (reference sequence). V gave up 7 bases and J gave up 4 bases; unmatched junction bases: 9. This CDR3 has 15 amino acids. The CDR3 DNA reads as TGTGCCAGCACCCCCGGGACAGGGGCCGGCTATGGCTACACCTTC. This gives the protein CASTPGTGAGYGYTF.

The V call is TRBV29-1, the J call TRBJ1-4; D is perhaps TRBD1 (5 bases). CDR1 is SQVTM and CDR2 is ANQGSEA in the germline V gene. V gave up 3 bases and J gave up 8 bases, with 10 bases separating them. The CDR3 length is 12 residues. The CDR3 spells CSVDGGMEKLFF. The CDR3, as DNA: TGCAGCGTTGATGGGGGGATGGAAAAACTGTTTTTT.

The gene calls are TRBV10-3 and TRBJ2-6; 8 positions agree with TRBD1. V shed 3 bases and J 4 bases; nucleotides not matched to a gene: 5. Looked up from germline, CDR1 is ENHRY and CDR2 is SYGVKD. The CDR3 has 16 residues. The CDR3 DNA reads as TGTGCCATCAGTGACGAGACAGGGGTGGGGGCCAACGTCCTGACTTTC. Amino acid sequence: CAISDETGVGANVLTF.

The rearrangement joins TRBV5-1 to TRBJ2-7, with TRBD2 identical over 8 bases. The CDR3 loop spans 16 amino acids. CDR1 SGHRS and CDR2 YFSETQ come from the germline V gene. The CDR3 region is CPRLRVGGGRGGEQYF. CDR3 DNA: TGCCCCCGCTTGCGCGTTGGGGGGGGCCGGGGGGGGGAGCAGTACTTC.

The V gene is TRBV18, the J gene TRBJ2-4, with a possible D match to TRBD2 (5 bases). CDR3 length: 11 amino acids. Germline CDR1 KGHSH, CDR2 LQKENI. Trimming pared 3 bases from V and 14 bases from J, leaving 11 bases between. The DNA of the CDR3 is TGTGCCAGCTCACCCGGCGGAGGCGAGTACTTC. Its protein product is CASSPGGGEYF.

In nucleotides, the CDR3 is TGTGCCACCAGTGATCCAAGCGGGGGGGCAACAGATACGCAGTATTTT. Protein: CATSDPSGGATDTQYF. This chain joins TRBV24-1 and TRBJ2-3; 10 bases are a match to TRBD2. Germline lookup yields CDR1 KGHDR and CDR2 SFDVKD. V gave up 3 bases and J gave up 3 bases; unmatched junction bases: 5. The CDR3 length is 16 residues.

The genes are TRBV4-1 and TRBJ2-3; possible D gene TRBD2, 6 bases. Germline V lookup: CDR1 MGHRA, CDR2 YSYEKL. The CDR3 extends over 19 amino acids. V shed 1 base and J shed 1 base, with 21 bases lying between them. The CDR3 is CASSQGRAGSLTRTDTQYF. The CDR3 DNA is TGCGCCAGCAGCCAAGGACGGGCGGGGTCGCTCACCCGCACAGATACGCAGTATTTT.

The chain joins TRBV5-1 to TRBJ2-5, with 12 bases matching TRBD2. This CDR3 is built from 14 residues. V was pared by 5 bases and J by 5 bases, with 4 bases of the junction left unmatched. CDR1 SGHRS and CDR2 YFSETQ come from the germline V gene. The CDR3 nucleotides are TGCGCCAGCAGGATCGGGACTAGCGGGGAGACCCAGTACTTC. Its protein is CASRIGTSGETQYF.

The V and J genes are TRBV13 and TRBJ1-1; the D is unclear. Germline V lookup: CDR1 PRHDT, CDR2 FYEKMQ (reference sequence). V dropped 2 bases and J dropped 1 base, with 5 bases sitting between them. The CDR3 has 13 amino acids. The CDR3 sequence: CASSLYRNTEAFF. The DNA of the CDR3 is TGTGCCAGCAGCTTATATCGGAACACTGAAGCTTTCTTT.

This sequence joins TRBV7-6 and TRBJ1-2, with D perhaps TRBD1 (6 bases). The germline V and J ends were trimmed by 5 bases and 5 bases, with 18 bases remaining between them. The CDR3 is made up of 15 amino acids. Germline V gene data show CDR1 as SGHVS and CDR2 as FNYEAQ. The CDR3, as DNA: TGTGCCAGCAGCCCTGACAGGACTTGGCCGTATGGCTACACCTTC. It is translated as CASSPDRTWPYGYTF. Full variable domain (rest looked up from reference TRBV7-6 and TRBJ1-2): GAGVSQSPRYKVTKRGQDVALRCDPISGHVSLYWYRQALGQGPEFLTYFNYEAQQDKSGLPNDRFSAERPEGSISTLTIQRTEQRDSAMYRCASSPDRTWPYGYTFGSGTRLTVV.

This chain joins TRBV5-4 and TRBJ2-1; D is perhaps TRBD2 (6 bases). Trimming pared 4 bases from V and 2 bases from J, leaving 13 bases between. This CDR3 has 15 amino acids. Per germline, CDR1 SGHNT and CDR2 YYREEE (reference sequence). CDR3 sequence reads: CASSPHPGAYNEQFF. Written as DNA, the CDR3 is TGTGCCAGCAGCCCCCATCCGGGGGCCTACAATGAGCAGTTCTTC.

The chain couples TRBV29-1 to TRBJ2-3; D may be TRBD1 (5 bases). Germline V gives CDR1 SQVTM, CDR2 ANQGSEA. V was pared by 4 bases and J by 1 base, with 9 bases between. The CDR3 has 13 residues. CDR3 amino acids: CSVVGVGTDTQYF. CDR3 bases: TGCAGCGTTGTAGGGGTTGGCACAGATACGCAGTATTTT.

The CDR3 loop is CASSFFPSGGAGNEQFF. Written as DNA, the CDR3 is TGTGCCAGCAGCTTTTTCCCTAGCGGGGGGGCCGGCAATGAGCAGTTCTTC. The rearrangement uses TRBV5-5 and TRBJ2-1; 12 positions agree with TRBD2. The germline V gene has CDR1 SGHKS and CDR2 YYEKEE (reference sequence). J was trimmed by 6 bases and V by 2 bases; bases with no gene match: 9. This CDR3 region has 17 residues.

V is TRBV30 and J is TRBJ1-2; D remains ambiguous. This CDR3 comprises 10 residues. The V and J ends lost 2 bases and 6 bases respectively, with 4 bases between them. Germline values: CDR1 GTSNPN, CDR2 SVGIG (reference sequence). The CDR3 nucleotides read TGTGCCTGGAGTCCCGATGGCTACACCTTC. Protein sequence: CAWSPDGYTF. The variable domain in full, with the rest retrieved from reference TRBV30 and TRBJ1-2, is SQTIHQWPATLVQPVGSPLSLECTVEGTSNPNLYWYRQAAGRGLQLLFYSVGIGQISSEVPQNLSASRPQDRQFILSSKKLLLSDSGFYLCAWSPDGYTFGSGTRLTVV.

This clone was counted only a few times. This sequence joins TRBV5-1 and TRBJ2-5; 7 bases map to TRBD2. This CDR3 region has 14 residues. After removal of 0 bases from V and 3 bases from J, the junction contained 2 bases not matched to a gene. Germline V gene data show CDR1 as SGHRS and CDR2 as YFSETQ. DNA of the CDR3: TGCGCCAGCAGCTTGGCTAGCGGTGAAGAGACCCAGTACTTC. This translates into CASSLASGEETQYF. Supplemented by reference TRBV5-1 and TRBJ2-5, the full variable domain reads KAGVTQTPRYLIKTRGQQVTLSCSPISGHRSVSWYQQTPGQGLQFLFEYFSETQRNKGNFPGRFSGRQFSNSRSEMNVSTLELGDSALYLCASSLASGEETQYFGPGTRLLVL.

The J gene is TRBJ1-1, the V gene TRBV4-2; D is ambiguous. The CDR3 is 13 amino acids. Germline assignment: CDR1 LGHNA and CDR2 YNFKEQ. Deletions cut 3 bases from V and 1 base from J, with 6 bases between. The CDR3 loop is CASSHDKNTEAFF. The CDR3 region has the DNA TGTGCCAGCAGCCATGACAAGAACACTGAAGCTTTCTTT.

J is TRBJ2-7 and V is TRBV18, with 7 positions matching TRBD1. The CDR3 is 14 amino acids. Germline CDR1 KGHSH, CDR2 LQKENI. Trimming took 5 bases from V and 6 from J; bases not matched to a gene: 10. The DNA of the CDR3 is TGTGCCAGCTCATCCTCTAGGGGGCCGGGCGAGCAGTACTTC. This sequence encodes CASSSSRGPGEQYF.

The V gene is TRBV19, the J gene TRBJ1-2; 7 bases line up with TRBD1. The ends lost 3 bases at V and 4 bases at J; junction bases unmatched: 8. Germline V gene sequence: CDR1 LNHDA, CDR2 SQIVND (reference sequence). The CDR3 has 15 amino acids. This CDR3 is CASSIRQGTSYGYTF. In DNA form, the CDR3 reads TGTGCCAGTAGTATCAGACAGGGCACTAGCTATGGCTACACCTTC.

CDR3 bases: TGTGCCAGCAGCTTAGGGAGTAGCAATCAGCCCCAGCATTTT. Translation: CASSLGSSNQPQHF. The genes are TRBV11-2 and TRBJ1-5; D gene unclear. The germline V gene encodes CDR1 SGHAT and CDR2 FQNNGV. The CDR3 is 14 residues long. The V end lost 1 base, the J end lost 0 bases, and 4 bases lay between the germline ends.

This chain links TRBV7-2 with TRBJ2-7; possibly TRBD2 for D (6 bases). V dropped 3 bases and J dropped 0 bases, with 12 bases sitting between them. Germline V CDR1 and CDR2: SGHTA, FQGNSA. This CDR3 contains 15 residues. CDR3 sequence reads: CASSFVGGISYEQYF. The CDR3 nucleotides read TGTGCCAGCAGCTTTGTGGGCGGGATCTCCTACGAGCAGTACTTC.

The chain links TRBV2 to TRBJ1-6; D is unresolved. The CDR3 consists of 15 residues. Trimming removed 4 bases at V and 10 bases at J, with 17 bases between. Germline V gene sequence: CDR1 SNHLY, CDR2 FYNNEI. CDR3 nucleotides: TGTGCCAGCAGTGTATCGCTGCGAGAGGGCTCACCCCTCCACTTT. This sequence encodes CASSVSLREGSPLHF.

In nucleotides, the CDR3 is TGTGCCAGCAGCTTATGGGCAGACGTGAACACTGAAGCTTTCTTT. It yields the protein CASSLWADVNTEAFF. The chain employs TRBV7-2 and TRBJ1-1; D is undetermined. V gave up 2 bases and J gave up 0 bases, with 10 bases separating them. Germline CDR1 and CDR2: SGHTA and FQGNSA. The CDR3 runs to 15 residues.

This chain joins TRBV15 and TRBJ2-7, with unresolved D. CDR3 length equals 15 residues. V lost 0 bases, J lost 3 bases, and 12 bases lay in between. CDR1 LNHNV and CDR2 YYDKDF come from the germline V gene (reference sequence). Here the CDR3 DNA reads TGTGCCACCAGCAGAGAACACGGAGTCAGCTACGAGCAGTACTTC. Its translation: CATSREHGVSYEQYF. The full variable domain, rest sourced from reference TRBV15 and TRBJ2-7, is DAMVIQNPRYQVTQFGKPVTLSCSQTLNHNVMYWYQQKSSQAPKLLFHYYDKDFNNEADTPDNFQSRRPNTSFCFLDIRSPGLGDTAMYLCATSREHGVSYEQYFGPGTRLTVT.

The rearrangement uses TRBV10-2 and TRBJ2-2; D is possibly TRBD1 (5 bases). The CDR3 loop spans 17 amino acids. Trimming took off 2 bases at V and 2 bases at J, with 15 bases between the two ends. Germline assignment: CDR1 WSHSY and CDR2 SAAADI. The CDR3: CASSERKGFLNTGELFF. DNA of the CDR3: TGCGCCAGCAGTGAGCGAAAGGGGTTCTTAAACACCGGGGAGCTGTTTTTT.

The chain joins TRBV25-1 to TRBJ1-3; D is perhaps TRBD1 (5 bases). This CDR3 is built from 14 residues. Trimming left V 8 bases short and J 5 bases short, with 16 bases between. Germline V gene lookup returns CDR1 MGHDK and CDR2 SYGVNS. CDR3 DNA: TGTGCCAGCTCCTCCCTGGGGGGGAGAAACACCATATATTTT. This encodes CASSSLGGRNTIYF.